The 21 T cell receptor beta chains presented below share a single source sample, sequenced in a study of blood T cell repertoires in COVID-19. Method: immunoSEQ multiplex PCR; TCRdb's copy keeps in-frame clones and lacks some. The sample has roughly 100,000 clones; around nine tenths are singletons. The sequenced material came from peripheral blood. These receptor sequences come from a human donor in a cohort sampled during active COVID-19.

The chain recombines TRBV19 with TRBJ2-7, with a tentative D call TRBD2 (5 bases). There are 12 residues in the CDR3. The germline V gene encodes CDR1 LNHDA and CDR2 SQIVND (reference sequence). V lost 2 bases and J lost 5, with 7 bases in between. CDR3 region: CASSIRGNEQYF. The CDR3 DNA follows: TGTGCCAGTAGTATAAGAGGGAACGAGCAGTACTTC.

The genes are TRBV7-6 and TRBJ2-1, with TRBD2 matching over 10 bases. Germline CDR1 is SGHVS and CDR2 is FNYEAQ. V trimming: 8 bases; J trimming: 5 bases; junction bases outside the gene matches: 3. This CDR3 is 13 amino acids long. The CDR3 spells CASGSGRDNEQFF. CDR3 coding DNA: TGTGCCAGCGGGAGCGGGAGGGACAATGAGCAGTTCTTC. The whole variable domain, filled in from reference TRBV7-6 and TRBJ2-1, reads GAGVSQSPRYKVTKRGQDVALRCDPISGHVSLYWYRQALGQGPEFLTYFNYEAQQDKSGLPNDRFSAERPEGSISTLTIQRTEQRDSAMYRCASGSGRDNEQFFGPGTRLTVL.

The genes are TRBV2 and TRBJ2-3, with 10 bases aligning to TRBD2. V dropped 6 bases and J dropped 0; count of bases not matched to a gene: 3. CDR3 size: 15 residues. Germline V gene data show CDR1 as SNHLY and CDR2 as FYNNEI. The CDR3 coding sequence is TGTGCCAGCAGGGAGACTAGCGGGAGCACAGATACGCAGTATTTT. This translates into CASRETSGSTDTQYF.

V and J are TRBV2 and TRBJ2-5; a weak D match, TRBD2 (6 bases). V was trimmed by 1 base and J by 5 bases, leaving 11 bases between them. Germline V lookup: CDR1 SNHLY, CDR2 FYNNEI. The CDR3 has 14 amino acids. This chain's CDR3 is CASSEDEGRETQYF. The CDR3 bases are TGTGCCAGCAGTGAAGACGAGGGGAGGGAGACCCAGTACTTC.

The CDR3 reads CSVAQNTGELFF. The CDR3 nucleotides read TGCAGCGTTGCCCAGAACACCGGGGAGCTGTTTTTT. This chain connects TRBV29-1 to TRBJ2-2; D is undetermined. The CDR3 runs to 12 residues. In germline, CDR1 is SQVTM, CDR2 ANQGSEA. The V and J ends lost 4 bases and 1 base respectively, with 4 bases between them.

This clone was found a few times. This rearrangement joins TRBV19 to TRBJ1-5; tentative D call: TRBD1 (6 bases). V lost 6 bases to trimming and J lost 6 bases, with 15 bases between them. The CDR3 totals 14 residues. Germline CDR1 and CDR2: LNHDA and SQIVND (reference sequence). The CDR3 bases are TGTGCCAGTAGCACTGGACAGTTCAGTCAGCCCCAGCATTTT. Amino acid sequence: CASSTGQFSQPQHF.

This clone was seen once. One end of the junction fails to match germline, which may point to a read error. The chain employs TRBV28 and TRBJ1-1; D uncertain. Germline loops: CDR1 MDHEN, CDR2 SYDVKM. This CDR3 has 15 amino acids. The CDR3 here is CASSFMRRIAPDWSF. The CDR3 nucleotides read TGTGCCAGCAGTTTCATGAGGCGGATAGCACCAGACTGGTCCTTT.

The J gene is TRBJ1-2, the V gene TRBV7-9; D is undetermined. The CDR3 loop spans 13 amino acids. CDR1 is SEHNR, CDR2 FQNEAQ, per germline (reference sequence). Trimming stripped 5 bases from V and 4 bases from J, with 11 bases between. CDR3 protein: CASSETPGYGYTF. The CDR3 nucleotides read TGTGCCAGCAGCGAAACCCCGGGCTATGGCTACACCTTC.

The CDR3 loop reads CASPRTETNTGELFF. The CDR3 nucleotides read TGTGCCAGCCCACGGACTGAAACGAACACCGGGGAGCTGTTTTTT. The V and J genes are TRBV18 and TRBJ2-2, with D perhaps matching TRBD2 (5 bases). The germline V gene has CDR1 KGHSH and CDR2 LQKENI. The CDR3 consists of 15 residues. Between the trimmed V and J ends, which lost 8 bases and 0 bases, there was a span of 13 bases.

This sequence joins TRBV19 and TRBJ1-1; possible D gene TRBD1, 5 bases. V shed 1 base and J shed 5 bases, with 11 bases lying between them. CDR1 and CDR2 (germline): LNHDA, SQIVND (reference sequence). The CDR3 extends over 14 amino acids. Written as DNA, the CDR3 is TGTGCCAGTAGTATAGGATTGACAGCAACTGAAGCTTTCTTT. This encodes CASSIGLTATEAFF.

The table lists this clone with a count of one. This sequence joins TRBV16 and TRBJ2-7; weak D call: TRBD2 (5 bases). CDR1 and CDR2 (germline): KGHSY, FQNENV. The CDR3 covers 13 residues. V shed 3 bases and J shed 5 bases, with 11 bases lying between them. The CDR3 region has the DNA TGTGCCAGCAGCCATTCGGACTGGAACGAGCAGTACTTC. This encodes CASSHSDWNEQYF.

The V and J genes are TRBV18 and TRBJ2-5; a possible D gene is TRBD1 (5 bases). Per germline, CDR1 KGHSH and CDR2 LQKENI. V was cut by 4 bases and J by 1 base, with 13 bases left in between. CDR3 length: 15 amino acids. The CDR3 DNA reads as TGTGCCAGCTCACAAAACCAGGGTACCCAAGAGACCCAGTACTTC. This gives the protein CASSQNQGTQETQYF.

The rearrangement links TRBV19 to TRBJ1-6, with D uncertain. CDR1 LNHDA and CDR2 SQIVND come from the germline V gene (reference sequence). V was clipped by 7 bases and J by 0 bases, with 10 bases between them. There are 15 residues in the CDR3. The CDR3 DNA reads TGTGCCAGTAAAACTTCGAGCTCCTATAATTCACCCCTCCACTTT. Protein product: CASKTSSSYNSPLHF.

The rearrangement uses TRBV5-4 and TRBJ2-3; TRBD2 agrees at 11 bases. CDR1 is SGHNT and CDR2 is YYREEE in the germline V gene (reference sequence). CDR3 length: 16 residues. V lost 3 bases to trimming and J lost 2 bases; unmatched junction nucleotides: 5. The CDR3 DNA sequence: TGTGCCAGCAGCTCAAGACTAGCGGGGACCACAGATACGCAGTATTTT. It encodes CASSSRLAGTTDTQYF.

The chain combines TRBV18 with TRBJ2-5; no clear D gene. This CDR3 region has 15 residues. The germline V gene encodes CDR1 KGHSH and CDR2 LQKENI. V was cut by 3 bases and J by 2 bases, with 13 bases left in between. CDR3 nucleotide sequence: TGTGCCAGCTCACCGCTAGACGGTCCTCAAGAGACCCAGTACTTC. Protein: CASSPLDGPQETQYF.

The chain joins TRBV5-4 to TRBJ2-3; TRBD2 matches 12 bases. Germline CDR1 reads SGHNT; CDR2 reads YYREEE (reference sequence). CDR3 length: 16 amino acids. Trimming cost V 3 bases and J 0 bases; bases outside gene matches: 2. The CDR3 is CASSSGLAGSTDTQYF. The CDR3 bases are TGTGCCAGCAGCTCCGGACTAGCGGGGAGCACAGATACGCAGTATTTT.

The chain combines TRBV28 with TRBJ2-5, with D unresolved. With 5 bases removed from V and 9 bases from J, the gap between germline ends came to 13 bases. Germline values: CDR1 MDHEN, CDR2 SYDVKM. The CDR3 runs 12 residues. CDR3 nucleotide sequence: TGTGCCAGCAGTCCTCCCCGGGTGCCCCAGTACTTC. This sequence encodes CASSPPRVPQYF.

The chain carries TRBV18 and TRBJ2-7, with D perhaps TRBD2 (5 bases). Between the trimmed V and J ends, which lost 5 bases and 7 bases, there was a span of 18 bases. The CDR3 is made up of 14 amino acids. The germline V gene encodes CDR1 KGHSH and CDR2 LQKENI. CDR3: CASSDVEGVGEQYF. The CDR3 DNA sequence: TGTGCCAGCTCAGATGTAGAGGGAGTGGGGGAGCAGTACTTC.

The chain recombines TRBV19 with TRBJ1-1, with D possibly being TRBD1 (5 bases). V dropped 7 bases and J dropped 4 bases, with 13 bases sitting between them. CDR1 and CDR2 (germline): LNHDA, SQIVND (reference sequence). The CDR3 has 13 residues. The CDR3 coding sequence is TGTGCCAGTACGGACATTTCGCCCACTGAAGCTTTCTTT. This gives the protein CASTDISPTEAFF.

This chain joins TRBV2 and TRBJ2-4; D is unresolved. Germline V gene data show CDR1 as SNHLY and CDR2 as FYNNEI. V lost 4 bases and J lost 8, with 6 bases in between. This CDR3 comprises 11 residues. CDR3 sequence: CASSAGDIQYF. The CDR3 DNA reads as TGTGCCAGCAGTGCCGGAGACATTCAGTACTTC.

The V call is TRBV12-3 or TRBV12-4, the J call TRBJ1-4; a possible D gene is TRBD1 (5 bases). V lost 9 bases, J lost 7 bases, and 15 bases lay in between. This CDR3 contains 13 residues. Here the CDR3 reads CASSQVESEKLFF. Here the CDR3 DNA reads TGTGCCAGTTCACAGGTTGAGAGTGAAAAACTGTTTTTT.